This T cell receptor (beta chain) was sequenced for a study of response to subunit inactivated influenza vaccine. This clonotype was observed at least ten times. TCRdb reprocessed the RT-PCR reads with MiXCR, giving one entry per CDR3 protein. The table includes approximately 680,000 distinct CDR3 sequences, 15% to 17% detected once. The CDR3 has 16 amino acids. Trimming at V came to 4 bases and at J to 1 base, leaving 8 bases not matched to a gene. Germline CDR1 reads SQVTM; CDR2 reads ANQGSEA. Sequenced here: PBMCs from blood, sampled 12 days after vaccination. This rearrangement joins TRBV29-1 to TRBJ2-7; TRBD2 aligns across 12 bases. The sequence came from a man in his fifties who received an inactivated influenza vaccine. The CDR3: CSVGETSGSSSYEQYF. Here the CDR3 DNA reads TGCAGCGTTGGCGAGACTAGCGGGAGTAGTTCCTACGAGCAGTACTTC.